The 18 T cell receptor beta chains reported below all come from one sample, sequenced in a study of control samples from healthy donors and cancer patients. Clones were sequenced by immunoSEQ multiplex PCR, and TCRdb holds only the in-frame ones, with some missing. Found here are some 130,000 clones, 90% to 95% of them singletons; the top ten hold over 1.5%. The source material was PBMCs. These receptor sequences come from a man between 50 and 59 years old with head and neck cancer.

J is TRBJ2-7 and V is TRBV19; 9 nucleotides agree with TRBD1. The CDR3 runs 13 residues. CDR1 is LNHDA and CDR2 is SQIVND in the germline V gene (reference sequence). The V gene end was trimmed by 3 bases and the J gene end by 4 bases; junction bases not matched to a gene: 1. CDR3 in amino acids: CASSMGQGYEQYF. The DNA for the CDR3 is TGTGCCAGTAGTATGGGACAGGGTTACGAGCAGTACTTC.

The chain joins TRBV7-8 to TRBJ2-1, with TRBD2 as a possible D gene (5 bases). Trimming shortened V by 7 bases and J by 5 bases, and 12 bases separated the two germline ends. The CDR3 runs to 13 residues. Germline V lookup: CDR1 SGHVS, CDR2 FQNEAQ. CDR3 amino acids: CASTARVNNEQFF. As DNA, the CDR3 is TGTGCCAGCACCGCGCGGGTGAACAATGAGCAGTTCTTC.

The V gene is TRBV5-5, the J gene TRBJ1-2, with 7 bases that match TRBD1. The CDR3 is 12 residues long. J gave up 8 bases and V 4 bases, and 5 bases lay outside the gene matches. Germline CDR1 reads SGHKS; CDR2 reads YYEKEE (reference sequence). This CDR3 is CASSPGQNGYTF. CDR3 coding DNA: TGTGCCAGCAGCCCGGGACAGAACGGCTACACCTTC. Together with reference TRBV5-5 and TRBJ1-2, the CDR3 gives the full variable domain: DAGVTQSPTHLIKTRGQQVTLRCSPISGHKSVSWYQQVLGQGPQFIFQYYEKEERGRGNFPDRFSARQFPNYSSELNVNALLLGDSALYLCASSPGQNGYTFGSGTRLTVV.

This clone appeared a few times. This chain joins TRBV6-5 and TRBJ2-7; 7 nucleotides agree with TRBD1. Germline CDR1 and CDR2: MNHEY and SVGAGI. The junction had 10 bases not matched to a gene; V was cut back by 6 bases and J by 2 bases. The CDR3 is 15 residues long. As DNA, the CDR3 is TGTGCCAGCAGACCCGGGACAGTAGGAACCTACGAGCAGTACTTC. This gives the protein CASRPGTVGTYEQYF.

V gene TRBV11-2 combines with J gene TRBJ1-1, with unresolved D. Germline V gene sequence: CDR1 SGHAT, CDR2 FQNNGV. V lost 3 bases and J 1 base, leaving 6 bases between the germline ends. The CDR3 is 13 residues long. The CDR3 here is CASSFVSNTEAFF. CDR3 nucleotides: TGTGCCAGCAGCTTCGTATCGAACACTGAAGCTTTCTTT. Full variable domain (rest looked up from reference TRBV11-2 and TRBJ1-1): EAGVAQSPRYKIIEKRQSVAFWCNPISGHATLYWYQQILGQGPKLLIQFQNNGVVDDSQLPKDRFSAERLKGVDSTLKIQPAKLEDSAVYLCASSFVSNTEAFFGQGTRLTVV.

The count of this clone is one. The chain uses TRBV6-5 and TRBJ1-2; D uncertain. Trimming left V 3 bases short and J 2 bases short, with 13 bases between. The V gene's germline CDR1 is MNHEY and CDR2 SVGAGI. The CDR3 loop spans 15 amino acids. The CDR3 DNA is TGTGCCAGCAGTTATTCACTGGGCCTAAACTATGGCTACACCTTC. Protein product: CASSYSLGLNYGYTF.

The chain couples TRBV18 to TRBJ1-4, with D tentatively TRBD1 (5 bases). CDR3 size: 18 residues. Trimming shortened V by 3 bases and J by 6 bases, and 23 bases separated the two germline ends. In germline, CDR1 is KGHSH, CDR2 LQKENI. The CDR3 loop is CASSPLTIIGARYEKLFF. The CDR3 DNA sequence: TGTGCCAGCTCACCTCTCACCATCATAGGGGCGCGGTATGAAAAACTGTTTTTT.

This chain uses TRBV12-3 or TRBV12-4 with TRBJ2-3, with 7 nucleotides matching TRBD2. The CDR3 has 13 amino acids. Trimming took 7 bases from V and 2 from J; bases not matched to a gene: 3. The CDR3 here is CASTGGNTDTQYF. DNA of the CDR3: TGTGCCAGCACGGGGGGAAACACAGATACGCAGTATTTT.

The gene calls are TRBV11-1 and TRBJ2-5; D may be TRBD1 or TRBD2 (5 bases each). This CDR3 region has 15 residues. Germline assignment: CDR1 SGHAT and CDR2 FQDESV (reference sequence). Deletions cut 1 base from V and 4 bases from J, with 13 bases between. The chain's CDR3 is CASSLGMRGPETQYF. The DNA for the CDR3 is TGTGCCAGCAGCTTAGGTATGAGGGGCCCAGAGACCCAGTACTTC.

The CDR3 sequence is CASRIGAYEQYF. Here the CDR3 DNA reads TGTGCCAGCAGGATTGGCGCCTACGAGCAGTACTTC. The chain employs TRBV2 and TRBJ2-7; D is unclear. The CDR3 consists of 12 residues. V was clipped by 6 bases and J by 2 bases, with 8 bases between them. Germline V gives CDR1 SNHLY, CDR2 FYNNEI.

The chain links TRBV7-9 to TRBJ2-7, with 9 bases aligning to TRBD1. This CDR3 has 15 amino acids. V was clipped by 7 bases and J by 3 bases; unmatched bases: 10. Germline V gives CDR1 SEHNR, CDR2 FQNEAQ (reference sequence). As DNA, the CDR3 is TGTGCCAGCACCCTTACAGGGGGCTCCGTCTACGAGCAGTACTTC. Translating gives CASTLTGGSVYEQYF.

The chain joins TRBV28 to TRBJ1-5; D gene unclear. The CDR3 has 14 residues. Germline CDR1 is MDHEN and CDR2 is SYDVKM. The ends were cut back, 3 bases at V and 6 bases at J, with 12 bases in the middle. The chain's CDR3 is CASSFGQIIQPQHF. The CDR3, as DNA: TGTGCCAGCAGTTTCGGGCAGATTATTCAGCCCCAGCATTTT.

DNA of the CDR3: TGTGCCAGCAGCCCACCCTCGGGGGGGGACGGCTACACCTTC. Translation: CASSPPSGGDGYTF. V gene TRBV28 combines with J gene TRBJ1-2; possibly TRBD1 for D (5 bases). The CDR3 extends over 14 amino acids. Germline CDR1 and CDR2: MDHEN and SYDVKM. The V gene lost 6 bases and the J gene lost 8 bases, with 19 bases spanning the gap.

The rearrangement joins TRBV6-5 to TRBJ1-1; unclear D gene. Germline V lookup: CDR1 MNHEY, CDR2 SVGAGI. V was cut by 0 bases and J by 1 base, with 9 bases left in between. There are 15 residues in the CDR3. The CDR3 is CASSYSILGNTEAFF. CDR3 nucleotides: TGTGCCAGCAGTTACTCGATATTGGGGAACACTGAAGCTTTCTTT.

Written as DNA, the CDR3 is TGTGCCAGCAGACGACAGGGGGAAGAAAAACTGTTTTTT. Translation: CASRRQGEEKLFF. The chain links TRBV12-3 or TRBV12-4 to TRBJ1-4; TRBD1 matches at 9 bases. Losses at the gene ends were 6 bases for V and 8 bases for J; bases not matched to a gene: 4. This CDR3 has 13 residues.

J is TRBJ2-2 and V is TRBV5-1, with 9 nucleotides matching TRBD1. CDR1 is SGHRS, CDR2 YFSETQ, per germline. This CDR3 is built from 16 residues. V dropped 4 bases and J dropped 1; count of bases not matched to a gene: 5. The chain's CDR3 is CASSGRQGENTGELFF. The CDR3 region has the DNA TGCGCCAGCAGCGGAAGACAGGGGGAGAACACCGGGGAGCTGTTTTTT. The full variable domain, completed using reference TRBV5-1 and TRBJ2-2, is KAGVTQTPRYLIKTRGQQVTLSCSPISGHRSVSWYQQTPGQGLQFLFEYFSETQRNKGNFPGRFSGRQFSNSRSEMNVSTLELGDSALYLCASSGRQGENTGELFFGEGSRLTVL.

Here the CDR3 DNA reads TGTGCCAGCAGCCTCTCAGTGAACACTGAAGCTTTCTTT. It translates to CASSLSVNTEAFF. The rearrangement uses TRBV7-6 and TRBJ1-1; D ambiguous. V shed 5 bases and J shed 0 bases, with 7 bases lying between them. Germline V lookup: CDR1 SGHVS, CDR2 FNYEAQ. CDR3 length: 13 amino acids.

The chain links TRBV28 to TRBJ2-7; no definite D call. This CDR3 contains 13 residues. CDR1 and CDR2 from the germline V gene are MDHEN and SYDVKM. Trimming pared 2 bases from V and 4 bases from J, leaving 9 bases between. CDR3 sequence: CASSLGSKYEQYF. The CDR3 coding sequence is TGTGCCAGCAGTTTAGGGTCGAAGTACGAGCAGTACTTC.